A single sample gave rise to the 28 T cell receptor beta chains below, sequenced in a study of shared clonotypes between healthy human individuals. Naive CD8 cells lacked CD45RO and underwent positive selection for CCR7, leaving out terminally differentiated effector memory CD45RA+ cells. Generated by immunoSEQ multiplex PCR, the TCRdb table keeps only in-frame clones and is missing some. This table has 1.5 million to 2.5 million clones, over 85% appearing once. The sequenced sample consisted of naive CD8+ T cells sorted from blood. The receptors were sampled from a man aged 18 to 30 in good health.

The chain combines TRBV6-1 with TRBJ1-1; D gene unclear. The CDR3 covers 14 residues. In germline, CDR1 is MNHNS, CDR2 SASEGT. The V end lost 2 bases, the J end lost 0 bases, and 7 bases lay between the germline ends. The CDR3 DNA sequence: TGTGCCAGCAGTGAATTACTGATGAACACTGAAGCTTTCTTT. It specifies CASSELLMNTEAFF.

The chain links TRBV19 to TRBJ2-7; D is perhaps TRBD2 (6 bases). Germline lookup yields CDR1 LNHDA and CDR2 SQIVND (reference sequence). The ends were cut back, 3 bases at V and 3 bases at J, with 15 bases in the middle. The CDR3 runs 15 residues. CDR3 bases: TGTGCCAGTAGTATCTCGTTAGCGGCTATCTACGAGCAGTACTTC. Amino acids: CASSISLAAIYEQYF. The entire variable domain, with the rest obtained from reference TRBV19 and TRBJ2-7, is as follows: DGGITQSPKYLFRKEGQNVTLSCEQNLNHDAMYWYRQDPGQGLRLIYYSQIVNDFQKGDIAEGYSVSREKKESFPLTVTSAQKNPTAFYLCASSISLAAIYEQYFGPGTRLTVT.

Only a few counts were recorded for this clone. The chain has TRBV27 and TRBJ1-2; no clear D. The length of the CDR3 is 13 residues. Trimming shortened V by 5 bases and J by 2 bases, and 9 bases separated the two germline ends. Germline values: CDR1 MNHEY, CDR2 SMNVEV (reference sequence). The CDR3 protein is CASSLALNYGYTF. DNA for the CDR3: TGTGCCAGCAGTCTCGCCCTCAACTATGGCTACACCTTC.

The V call is TRBV5-5, the J call TRBJ1-1; possible D gene TRBD1, 6 bases. This CDR3 comprises 13 residues. Germline lookup yields CDR1 SGHKS and CDR2 YYEKEE (reference sequence). Trimming cost V 3 bases and J 1 base, with 7 bases left between them. The CDR3 DNA sequence: TGTGCCAGCAGCTGGACAGAGAACACTGAAGCTTTCTTT. The encoded protein is CASSWTENTEAFF.

This clone was recorded once. The chain employs TRBV4-2 and TRBJ2-1; TRBD2 is a possible D gene (5 bases). In germline, CDR1 is LGHNA, CDR2 YNFKEQ. This CDR3 is 18 amino acids long. The germline V and J ends were trimmed by 0 bases and 2 bases, with 17 bases remaining between them. CDR3: CASSQDFPEAEAYNEQFF. The CDR3 region has the DNA TGTGCCAGCAGCCAAGATTTTCCGGAAGCGGAGGCCTACAATGAGCAGTTCTTC.

This clone has just one count. The rearrangement links TRBV5-1 to TRBJ2-7, with TRBD2 matching 9 bases. Trimming cost V 3 bases and J 1 base; bases outside gene matches: 11. This CDR3 is 17 amino acids long. Germline V CDR1 and CDR2: SGHRS, YFSETQ. CDR3 residues: CASSSGTSYPNSYEQYF. The CDR3 region has the DNA TGCGCCAGCAGCTCCGGGACTAGCTACCCTAATTCCTACGAGCAGTACTTC.

J is TRBJ2-7 and V is TRBV6-1; D assignment may be TRBD1 or TRBD2 (5 bases each). V lost 3 bases to trimming and J lost 2 bases, with 8 bases between them. Germline V gene sequence: CDR1 MNHNS, CDR2 SASEGT. The CDR3 length is 13 residues. CDR3 DNA sequence: TGTGCCAGCAGTGATTTGGGGGCCTACGAGCAGTACTTC. Translating gives CASSDLGAYEQYF.

The V and J genes are TRBV9 and TRBJ2-2, with a weak D call TRBD2 (6 bases). Germline CDR1 SGDLS, CDR2 YYNGEE. V was shortened by 0 bases and J by 5 bases, with 14 bases between the two germline ends. There are 16 residues in the CDR3. The CDR3 DNA reads as TGTGCCAGCAGCGTAGAGGGACTCCTGAGGACCGGGGAGCTGTTTTTT. Its protein product is CASSVEGLLRTGELFF.

For this clone: Other DNA variants within this sample encode the same CDR3. This rearrangement joins TRBV27 to TRBJ1-1, with D tentatively TRBD1 (5 bases). This CDR3 is 13 amino acids long. Per germline, CDR1 MNHEY and CDR2 SMNVEV (reference sequence). The V end lost 6 bases, the J end lost 4 bases, and 12 bases lay between the germline ends. CDR3 DNA sequence: TGTGCCAGCAGACCCGGGGGAGGCACTGAAGCTTTCTTT. Residues: CASRPGGGTEAFF.

The J gene is TRBJ2-7, the V gene TRBV10-2, with D hard to call. Trimming removed 6 bases from V and 5 bases from J, with 20 bases in between. Germline values: CDR1 WSHSY, CDR2 SAAADI. The CDR3 spans 15 residues. The chain's CDR3 is CASRADNDLVDEQYF. The CDR3 nucleotides read TGCGCCAGCAGGGCCGATAATGACTTGGTGGACGAGCAGTACTTC.

This rearrangement joins TRBV19 to TRBJ2-7; TRBD1 agrees at 7 bases. The germline CDR1 and CDR2 sequences are LNHDA and SQIVND (reference sequence). Unmatched junction bases numbered 6, after V lost 8 bases and J lost 2 bases. The CDR3 is 13 amino acids. CDR3 protein: CASSTGATYEQYF. CDR3 DNA sequence: TGTGCCAGTTCTACAGGGGCGACCTACGAGCAGTACTTC.

This chain uses TRBV7-9 with TRBJ2-7; D uncertain. V gave up 0 bases and J gave up 3 bases, with 12 bases separating them. The CDR3 extends over 15 amino acids. Germline V gives CDR1 SEHNR, CDR2 FQNEAQ (reference sequence). The CDR3 DNA is TGTGCCAGCAGCTTAGCGTATGGCAAAGACTACGAGCAGTACTTC. Amino acid sequence: CASSLAYGKDYEQYF. Complete variable domain (other parts from reference TRBV7-9 and TRBJ2-7): DTGVSQNPRHKITKRGQNVTFRCDPISEHNRLYWYRQTLGQGPEFLTYFQNEAQLEKSRLLSDRFSAERPKGSFSTLEIQRTEQGDSAMYLCASSLAYGKDYEQYFGPGTRLTVT.

A remark on this clone: A much bigger clone sits one base away, suggesting this may be a read error. Other DNA sequences in this specimen translate into the identical CDR3. The CDR3 is CASSLGGSTEAFF. CDR3 DNA sequence: TGTGCCAGCAGTTTAGGGGGGAGCACTGAAGCTTTCTTT. The genes are TRBV28 and TRBJ1-1; D may be TRBD1 (5 bases). Per the germline V gene, CDR1 is MDHEN and CDR2 is SYDVKM. Trimming removed 2 bases from V and 4 bases from J, with 8 bases in between. This CDR3 has 13 amino acids.

V is TRBV2 and J is TRBJ1-1; D possibly corresponds to TRBD1 (5 bases). The CDR3 runs 13 residues. Per the germline V gene, CDR1 is SNHLY and CDR2 is FYNNEI. With 8 bases removed from V and 5 bases from J, the gap between germline ends came to 15 bases. This CDR3 reads CASSDGWGTEAFF. CDR3 DNA: TGTGCCAGCTCTGATGGTTGGGGGACTGAAGCTTTCTTT.

In the case of this clone: At one boundary the junction diverges from the germline segment, which might be a read error. V is TRBV27 and J is TRBJ2-3; perhaps TRBD1 as D (6 bases). The germline V gene has CDR1 MNHEY and CDR2 SMNVEV (reference sequence). There are 10 residues in the CDR3. The CDR3 protein is CASGTSQPNF. The CDR3 DNA follows: TGTGCCAGCGGGACATCTCAACCCAATTTT.

This chain joins TRBV7-9 and TRBJ2-1, with D possibly TRBD1 on 5 matching bases. With 2 bases removed from V and 6 bases from J, the gap between germline ends came to 14 bases. The CDR3 runs 15 residues. Germline V CDR1 and CDR2: SEHNR, FQNEAQ (reference sequence). In nucleotides, the CDR3 is TGTGCCAGCAGCTTAATGCAGGGCTCGGGCAATGAGCAGTTCTTC. It yields the protein CASSLMQGSGNEQFF.

The chain recombines TRBV5-1 with TRBJ2-7; the D is unclear. CDR1 and CDR2 (germline): SGHRS, YFSETQ. This CDR3 has 11 amino acids. The V end lost 1 base, the J end lost 5 bases, and 4 bases lay between the germline ends. CDR3 DNA: TGCGCCAGCAGCTTGAACCACGAGCAGTACTTC. Protein: CASSLNHEQYF.

The chain uses TRBV9 and TRBJ1-2; 9 nucleotides agree with TRBD1. The V segment lost 5 bases and the J segment 8 bases; nucleotides outside the gene matches: 10. This CDR3 contains 14 residues. Germline CDR1 and CDR2: SGDLS and YYNGEE. CDR3 in DNA: TGTGCCAGCAGGCGGACAGGGGCGTGGGAAGGCTACACCTTC. Protein: CASRRTGAWEGYTF.

This rearrangement joins TRBV2 to TRBJ2-7, with D possibly TRBD1 on 6 matching bases. V was clipped by 3 bases and J by 0 bases, with 12 bases between them. The germline V gene has CDR1 SNHLY and CDR2 FYNNEI. The CDR3 totals 15 residues. This CDR3 is CASSESRDTSYEQYF. The CDR3 nucleotides are TGTGCCAGCAGTGAGTCACGGGACACCTCCTACGAGCAGTACTTC.

The CDR3 DNA follows: TGTGCCAGCAGCTTGGGGCAGGGTCTCTCTGGGGCCAACGTCCTGACTTTC. It codes for CASSLGQGLSGANVLTF. This chain uses TRBV5-6 with TRBJ2-6, with D possibly matching TRBD1 (5 bases). Looked up from germline, CDR1 is SGHDT and CDR2 is YYEEEE. Trimming left V 0 bases short and J 0 bases short, with 10 bases between. The CDR3 consists of 17 residues.

In this sample, this clone turned up once. The V call is TRBV7-6, the J call TRBJ1-6; no definite D call. CDR1 SGHVS and CDR2 FNYEAQ come from the germline V gene. The CDR3 has 16 residues. V lost 1 base to trimming and J lost 8 bases, with 15 bases between them. CDR3: CASSLVPVSKDSPLHF. Here the CDR3 DNA reads TGTGCCAGCAGCTTAGTTCCGGTGTCTAAGGATTCACCCCTCCACTTT.

The gene calls are TRBV27 and TRBJ1-4; D uncertain. Germline CDR1 is MNHEY and CDR2 is SMNVEV (reference sequence). V was cut by 3 bases and J by 8 bases, with 16 bases left in between. This CDR3 comprises 15 residues. CDR3 amino acids: CASSFTHLGLEKLFF. In DNA, the CDR3 is TGTGCCAGCAGTTTTACCCACCTCGGGTTGGAAAAACTGTTTTTT.

The chain couples TRBV5-5 to TRBJ2-7, with 9 bases aligning to TRBD1. Germline CDR1 is SGHKS and CDR2 is YYEKEE (reference sequence). The trim removed 5 bases at V and 2 bases at J, leaving 8 bases unmatched. This CDR3 is built from 15 residues. The CDR3 sequence: CASSFTGTGTYEQYF. The CDR3 coding sequence is TGTGCCAGCAGTTTTACCGGGACAGGGACCTACGAGCAGTACTTC.

This clone appeared once. The chain employs TRBV27 and TRBJ2-7; TRBD2 agrees at 8 bases. The length of the CDR3 is 15 residues. The V gene's germline CDR1 is MNHEY and CDR2 SMNVEV (reference sequence). J lost 3 bases, V lost 6 bases, and 10 bases had no gene match. The DNA of the CDR3 is TGTGCCAGCAGCATATACGGGGGGGCTGGCTACGAGCAGTACTTC. The encoded protein is CASSIYGGAGYEQYF.

The chain joins TRBV15 to TRBJ2-1; 7 bases agree with TRBD2. CDR1 is LNHNV, CDR2 YYDKDF, per germline (reference sequence). The V segment lost 3 bases and the J segment 4 bases; nucleotides outside the gene matches: 6. The CDR3 covers 15 residues. CDR3 loop: CATSSSGGEYNEQFF. CDR3 bases: TGTGCCACCAGCAGCTCGGGGGGAGAGTACAATGAGCAGTTCTTC.

The rearrangement joins TRBV6-5 to TRBJ2-7; a possible D gene is TRBD1 (5 bases). V shed 0 bases and J shed 2 bases, with 11 bases lying between them. The germline V gene has CDR1 MNHEY and CDR2 SVGAGI. CDR3 length: 15 residues. DNA for the CDR3: TGTGCCAGCAGTTACTCGTCAGCGACAGCCTACGAGCAGTACTTC. Translated, it gives CASSYSSATAYEQYF.

The rearrangement joins TRBV7-9 to TRBJ1-1; D is unresolved. The V gene's germline CDR1 is SEHNR and CDR2 FQNEAQ (reference sequence). The germline V and J ends were trimmed by 4 bases and 3 bases, with 12 bases remaining between them. The CDR3 is made up of 14 amino acids. CDR3 amino acids: CASSWGGGDTEAFF. CDR3 DNA sequence: TGTGCCAGCAGCTGGGGTGGTGGAGACACTGAAGCTTTCTTT.

A single count supports this clone. This sequence joins TRBV19 and TRBJ1-1, with D unresolved. Deletions cut 7 bases from V and 3 bases from J, with 21 bases between. Germline-derived CDR1 and CDR2 are LNHDA and SQIVND (reference sequence). This CDR3 has 16 amino acids. CDR3: CASTPFWGNGDTEAFF. The DNA for the CDR3 is TGTGCCAGTACCCCGTTCTGGGGTAACGGGGACACTGAAGCTTTCTTT.